This T cell receptor (beta chain) emerged from a study of CD8 T cells in Susac syndrome. Sequencing of TCR beta drew on CD8+ and CD4+ T cells from blood. TEMRA cells were FACS-enriched, and CD8+ and CD4+ T cells were isolated negatively. Germline V lookup: CDR1 SEHNR, CDR2 FQNEAQ (reference sequence). V lost 4 bases and J 4 bases, leaving 13 bases between the germline ends. CDR3 length: 15 amino acids. With random hexamers, reverse transcription was performed on about 0.45 to 1 ug of RNA. The TCR beta CDR3 was amplified by immunoSEQ multiplex PCR across 54 Vbeta, 13 Jbeta. TCRdb re-called the immunoSEQ multiplex PCR reads through MiXCR, storing one row per CDR3 protein. Of more than 100,000 distinct CDR3 sequences in the sample, around 80% are singletons; the top ten hold roughly 0.48%.

The sequencing sample was made of CD8+ T cells from PBMCs. This receptor was taken from a human donor with multiple sclerosis. The chain combines TRBV7-9 with TRBJ1-4; D is perhaps TRBD1 (6 bases). DNA of the CDR3: TGTGCCAGCAGCTCTACCAGGGGTGGTAATGAAAAACTGTTTTTT. It yields the protein CASSSTRGGNEKLFF.